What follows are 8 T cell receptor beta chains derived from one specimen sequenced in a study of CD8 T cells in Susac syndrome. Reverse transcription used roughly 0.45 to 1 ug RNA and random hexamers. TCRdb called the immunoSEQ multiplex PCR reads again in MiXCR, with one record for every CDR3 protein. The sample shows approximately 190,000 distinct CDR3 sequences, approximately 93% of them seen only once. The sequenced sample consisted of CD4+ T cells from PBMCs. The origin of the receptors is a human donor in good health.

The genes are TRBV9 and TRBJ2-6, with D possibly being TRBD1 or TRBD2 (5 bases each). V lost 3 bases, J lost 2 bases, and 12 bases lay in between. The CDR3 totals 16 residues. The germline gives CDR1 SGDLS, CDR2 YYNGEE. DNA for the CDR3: TGTGCCAGCAGCGCCGGATTGGGGGCTGGGGCCAACGTCCTGACTTTC. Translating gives CASSAGLGAGANVLTF.

For the CDR3, the DNA is TGTGCCATCAGTGAGTTGGCAGCGAATCAGCCCCAGCATTTT. Its translation: CAISELAANQPQHF. The V gene is TRBV10-3, the J gene TRBJ1-5; unclear D gene. The CDR3 is 14 amino acids. Per the germline V gene, CDR1 is ENHRY and CDR2 is SYGVKD. V was trimmed by 1 base and J by 4 bases, leaving 8 bases between them.

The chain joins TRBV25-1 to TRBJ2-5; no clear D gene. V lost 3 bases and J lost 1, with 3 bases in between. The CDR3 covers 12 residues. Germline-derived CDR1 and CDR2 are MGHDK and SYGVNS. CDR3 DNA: TGTGCCAGCAGTGAGTTCCAAGAGACCCAGTACTTC. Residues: CASSEFQETQYF.

CDR3 protein: CASSQGGNTNEKLFF. The CDR3 DNA reads TGCGCCAGCAGCCAGGGAGGGAACACTAATGAAAAACTGTTTTTT. This chain uses TRBV5-1 with TRBJ1-4, with D perhaps TRBD1 (5 bases). CDR3 length: 15 residues. The germline V gene has CDR1 SGHRS and CDR2 YFSETQ. Trimming removed 4 bases from V and 2 bases from J, with 12 bases in between.

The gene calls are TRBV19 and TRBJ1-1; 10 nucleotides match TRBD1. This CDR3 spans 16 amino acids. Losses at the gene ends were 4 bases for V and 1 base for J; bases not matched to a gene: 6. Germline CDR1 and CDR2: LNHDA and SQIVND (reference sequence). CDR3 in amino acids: CASSRGTGARNTEAFF. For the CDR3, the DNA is TGTGCCAGTAGTAGAGGGACAGGGGCAAGGAACACTGAAGCTTTCTTT.

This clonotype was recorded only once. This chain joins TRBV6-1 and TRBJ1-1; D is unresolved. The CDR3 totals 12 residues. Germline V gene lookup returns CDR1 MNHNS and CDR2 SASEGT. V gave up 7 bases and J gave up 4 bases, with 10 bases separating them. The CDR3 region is CASIPRGTEAFF. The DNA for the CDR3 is TGTGCCAGCATCCCTCGGGGCACTGAAGCTTTCTTT.

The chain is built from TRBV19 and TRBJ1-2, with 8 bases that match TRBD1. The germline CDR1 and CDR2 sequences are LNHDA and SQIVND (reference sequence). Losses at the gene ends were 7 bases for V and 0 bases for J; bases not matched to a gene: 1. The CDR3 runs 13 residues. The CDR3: CASKTGANYGYTF. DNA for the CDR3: TGTGCCAGTAAGACAGGGGCTAACTATGGCTACACCTTC.

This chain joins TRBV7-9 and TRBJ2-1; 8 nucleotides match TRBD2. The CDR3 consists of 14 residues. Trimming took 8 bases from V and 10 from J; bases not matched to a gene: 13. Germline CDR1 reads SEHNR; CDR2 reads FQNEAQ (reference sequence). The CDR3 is CASALGGGLGEQFF. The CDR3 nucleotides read TGTGCCAGCGCCCTAGGCGGGGGGCTTGGAGAGCAGTTCTTC. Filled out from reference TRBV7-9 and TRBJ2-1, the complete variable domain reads DTGVSQNPRHKITKRGQNVTFRCDPISEHNRLYWYRQTLGQGPEFLTYFQNEAQLEKSRLLSDRFSAERPKGSFSTLEIQRTEQGDSAMYLCASALGGGLGEQFFGPGTRLTVL.